This T cell receptor beta chain emerged from a study of neurological immune-mediated disorders. This clonotype has ten or more counts. Its matching antigen is unknown. Trimming pared 5 bases from V and 5 bases from J, leaving 18 bases between. The CDR3 length is 16 residues. The germline CDR1 and CDR2 sequences are SGHTA and FQGNSA. Overall study findings and caveats: The study found no CDR3 amino acid sequences shared by expanded clones across subjects, suggesting private repertoires in all groups.

The time point: longitudinal time-point 2. TCRdb reprocessed the 5' RACE reads via MiXCR and lists one record per CDR3 protein. The profile shows under 100,000 distinct CDR3 sequences, around 13% of them singletons. This chain links TRBV7-2 with TRBJ1-4; D uncertain. Sequenced input: PBMCs. This receptor was identified in a female donor with HTLV-1-associated myelopathy (HAM/TSP). The CDR3 sequence is CASSPWMGTTNEKLFF. CDR3 coding DNA: TGTGCCAGCAGCCCTTGGATGGGTACGACCAATGAAAAACTGTTTTTT.